This T cell receptor (beta chain) was identified during a study of shared clonotypes between healthy human individuals. Study outcomes and limitations: Investigators expected sequencing depth to affect clonotype sharing among donors.

Concerning this clone itself: Antigen unknown.

CDR1 is MRHNA and CDR2 is SNTAGT in the germline V gene. The V gene end was trimmed by 0 bases and the J gene end by 8 bases; junction bases not matched to a gene: 5. The CDR3 spans 14 residues. Profiled with immunoSEQ multiplex PCR; TCRdb holds only in-frame clones, not every one. The sample lists about a million clones; approximately 76% were seen once. This clonotype was sampled from a man between 18 and 29 years old in good health. The specimen was memory CD4+ T cells sorted from blood. Noted subset: CD45RA-negative fraction. The rearrangement links TRBV6-4 to TRBJ1-2; 8 bases agree with TRBD1. The CDR3 loop reads CASSDSDRESGYTF. The CDR3 DNA is TGTGCCAGCAGTGACTCGGACAGGGAAAGCGGCTACACCTTC.